The TCR beta chain described here comes from a study of shared clonotypes between healthy human individuals. Nashville, Tennessee was home to all donors, each a Caucasian adult. This clone was seen a single time. Per the study methods: ImmunoSEQ gave junction-only sequences without quality scores, so filtering differed. Profiled with immunoSEQ multiplex PCR; TCRdb holds only in-frame clones, not every one. That table is the source of V, J and clone size, and D and trimming were worked out from the DNA. The table records 2 million to 3 million clones, 93% of them present only once. Sample: naive CD4+ T cells from PBMCs. Subset denoted: CD45RA+ positively selected. This clonotype originated in a man aged 18-30 years in good health. Some clones in this sample may be carry-over from other donors' samples.

CDR3 amino acids: CASSLDSLTYEQYF. The CDR3 DNA follows: TGTGCCAGCAGCTTAGACAGTCTAACCTACGAGCAGTACTTC. The V gene is TRBV7-9, the J gene TRBJ2-7; D is unresolved. This CDR3 region has 14 residues. Germline CDR1 is SEHNR and CDR2 is FQNEAQ (reference sequence). V lost 1 base and J 2 bases, leaving 9 bases between the germline ends.